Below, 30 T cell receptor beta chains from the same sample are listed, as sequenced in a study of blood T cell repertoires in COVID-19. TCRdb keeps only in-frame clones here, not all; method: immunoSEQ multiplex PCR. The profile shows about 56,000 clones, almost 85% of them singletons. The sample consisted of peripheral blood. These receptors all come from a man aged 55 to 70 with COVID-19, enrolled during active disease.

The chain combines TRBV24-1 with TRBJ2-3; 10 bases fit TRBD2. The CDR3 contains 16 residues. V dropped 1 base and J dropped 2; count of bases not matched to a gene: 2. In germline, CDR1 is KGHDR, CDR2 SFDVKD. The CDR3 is CATSDFTSGVTDTQYF. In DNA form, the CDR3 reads TGTGCCACCAGTGATTTTACTAGCGGGGTCACAGATACGCAGTATTTT.

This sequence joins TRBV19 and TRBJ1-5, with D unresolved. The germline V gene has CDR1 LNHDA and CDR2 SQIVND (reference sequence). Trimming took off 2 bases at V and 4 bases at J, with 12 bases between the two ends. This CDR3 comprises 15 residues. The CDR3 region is CASSILIGGNQPQHF. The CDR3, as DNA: TGTGCCAGTAGTATACTAATCGGAGGGAATCAGCCCCAGCATTTT.

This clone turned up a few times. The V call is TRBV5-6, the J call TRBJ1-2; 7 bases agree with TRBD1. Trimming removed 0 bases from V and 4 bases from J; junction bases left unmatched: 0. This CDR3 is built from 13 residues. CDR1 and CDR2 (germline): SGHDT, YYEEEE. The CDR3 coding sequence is TGTGCCAGCAGCTTGGGGGACAGCTATGGCTACACCTTC. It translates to CASSLGDSYGYTF. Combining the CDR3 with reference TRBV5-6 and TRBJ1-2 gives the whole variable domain DAGVTQSPTHLIKTRGQQVTLRCSPKSGHDTVSWYQQALGQGPQFIFQYYEEEERQRGNFPDRFSGHQFPNYSSELNVNALLLGDSALYLCASSLGDSYGYTFGSGTRLTVV.

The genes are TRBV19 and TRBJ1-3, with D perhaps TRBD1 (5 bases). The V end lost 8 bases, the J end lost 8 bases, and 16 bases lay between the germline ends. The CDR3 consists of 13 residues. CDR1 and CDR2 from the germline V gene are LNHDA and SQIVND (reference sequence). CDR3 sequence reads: CASGDSGLDTIYF. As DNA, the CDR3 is TGTGCCAGTGGGGACTCGGGACTTGACACCATATATTTT.

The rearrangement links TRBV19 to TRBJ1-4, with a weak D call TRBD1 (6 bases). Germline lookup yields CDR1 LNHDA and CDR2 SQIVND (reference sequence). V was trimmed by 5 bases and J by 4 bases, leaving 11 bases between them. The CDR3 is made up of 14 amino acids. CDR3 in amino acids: CASSSQGGNEKLFF. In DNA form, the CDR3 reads TGTGCCAGTAGTTCACAGGGTGGTAATGAAAAACTGTTTTTT.

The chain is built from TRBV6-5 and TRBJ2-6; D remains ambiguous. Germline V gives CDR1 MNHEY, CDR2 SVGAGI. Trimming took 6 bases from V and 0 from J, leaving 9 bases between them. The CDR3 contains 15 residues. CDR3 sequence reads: CASSPGFSGANVLTF. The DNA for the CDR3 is TGTGCCAGCAGCCCCGGGTTCTCTGGGGCCAACGTCCTGACTTTC.

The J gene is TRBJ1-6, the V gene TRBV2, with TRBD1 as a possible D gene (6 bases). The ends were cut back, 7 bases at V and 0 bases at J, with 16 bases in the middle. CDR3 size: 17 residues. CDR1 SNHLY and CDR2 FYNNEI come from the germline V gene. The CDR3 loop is CASMTGQQSSYNSPLHF. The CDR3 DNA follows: TGTGCCAGCATGACAGGACAGCAGAGCTCCTATAATTCACCCCTCCACTTT.

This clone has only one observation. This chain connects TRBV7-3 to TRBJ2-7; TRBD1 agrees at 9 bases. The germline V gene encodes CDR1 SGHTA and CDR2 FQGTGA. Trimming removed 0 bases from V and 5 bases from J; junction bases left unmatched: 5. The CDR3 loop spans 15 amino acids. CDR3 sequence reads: CASSLTGQGSHEQYF. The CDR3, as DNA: TGTGCCAGCAGCTTAACGGGACAGGGCTCTCACGAGCAGTACTTC.

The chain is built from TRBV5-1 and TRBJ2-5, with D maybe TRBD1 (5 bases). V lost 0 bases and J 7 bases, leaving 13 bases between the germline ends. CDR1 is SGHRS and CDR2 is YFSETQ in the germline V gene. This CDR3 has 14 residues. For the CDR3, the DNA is TGCGCCAGCAGCTTGGGGCAGGGTATGTGGACCCAGTACTTC. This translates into CASSLGQGMWTQYF.

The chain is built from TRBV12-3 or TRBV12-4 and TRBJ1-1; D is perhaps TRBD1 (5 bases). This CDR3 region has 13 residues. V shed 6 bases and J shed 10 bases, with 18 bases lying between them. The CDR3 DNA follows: TGTGCCAGCAGCACTTTGGGGCCAGGGATAGCTTTCTTT. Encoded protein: CASSTLGPGIAFF.

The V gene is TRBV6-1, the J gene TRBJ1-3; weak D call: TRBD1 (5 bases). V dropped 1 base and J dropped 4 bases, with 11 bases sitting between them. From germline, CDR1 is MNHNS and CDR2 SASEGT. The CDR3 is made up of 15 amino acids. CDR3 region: CASSEDGGTGNTIYF. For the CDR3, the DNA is TGTGCCAGCAGTGAAGACGGGGGTACCGGAAACACCATATATTTT.

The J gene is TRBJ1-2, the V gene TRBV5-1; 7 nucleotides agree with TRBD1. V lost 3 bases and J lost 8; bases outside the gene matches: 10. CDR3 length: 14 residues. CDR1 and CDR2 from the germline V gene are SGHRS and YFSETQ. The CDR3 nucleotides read TGCGCCAGCAGCTCCCAAGGGGGCTATGAGGGCTACACCTTC. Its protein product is CASSSQGGYEGYTF.

In DNA, the CDR3 is TGTGCCAGCAGCTTAGAGGTCGGGACTAGCGGCTACAATGAGCAGTTCTTC. It codes for CASSLEVGTSGYNEQFF. The chain links TRBV11-3 to TRBJ2-1; the match to TRBD2 covers 11 bases. The CDR3 consists of 17 residues. Trimming cost V 0 bases and J 3 bases; bases outside gene matches: 4. Per germline, CDR1 SGHNT and CDR2 YENEEA.

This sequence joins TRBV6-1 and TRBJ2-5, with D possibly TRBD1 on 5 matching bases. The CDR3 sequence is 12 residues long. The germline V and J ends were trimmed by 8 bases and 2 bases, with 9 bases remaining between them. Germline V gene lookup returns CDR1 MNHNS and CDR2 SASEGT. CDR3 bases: TGTGCCAGCCCGGACAAACAAGAGACCCAGTACTTC. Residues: CASPDKQETQYF.

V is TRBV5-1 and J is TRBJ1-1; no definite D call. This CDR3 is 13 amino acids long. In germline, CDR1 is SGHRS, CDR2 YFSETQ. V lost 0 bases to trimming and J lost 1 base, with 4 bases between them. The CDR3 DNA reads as TGCGCCAGCAGCTTGGGCGGGAACACTGAAGCTTTCTTT. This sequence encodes CASSLGGNTEAFF.

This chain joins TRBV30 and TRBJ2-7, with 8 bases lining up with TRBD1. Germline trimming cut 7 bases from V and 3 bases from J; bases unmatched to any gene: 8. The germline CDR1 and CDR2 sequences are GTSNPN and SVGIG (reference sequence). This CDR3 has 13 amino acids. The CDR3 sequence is CALITGGGYEQYF. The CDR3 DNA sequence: TGTGCCTTGATAACAGGGGGTGGCTACGAGCAGTACTTC.

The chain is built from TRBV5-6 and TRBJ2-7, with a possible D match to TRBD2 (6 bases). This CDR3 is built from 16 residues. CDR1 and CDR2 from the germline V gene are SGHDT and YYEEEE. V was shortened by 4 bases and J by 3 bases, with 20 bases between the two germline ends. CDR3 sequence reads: CASSLSTGVIVYEQYF. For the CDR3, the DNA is TGTGCCAGCAGCCTATCCACGGGAGTCATAGTCTACGAGCAGTACTTC.

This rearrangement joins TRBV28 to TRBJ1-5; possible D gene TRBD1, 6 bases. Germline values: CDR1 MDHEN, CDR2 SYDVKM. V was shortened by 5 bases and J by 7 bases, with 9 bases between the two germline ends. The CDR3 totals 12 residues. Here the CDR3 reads CASSGTYQPQHF. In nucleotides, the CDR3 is TGTGCCAGCAGTGGGACATACCAGCCCCAGCATTTT.

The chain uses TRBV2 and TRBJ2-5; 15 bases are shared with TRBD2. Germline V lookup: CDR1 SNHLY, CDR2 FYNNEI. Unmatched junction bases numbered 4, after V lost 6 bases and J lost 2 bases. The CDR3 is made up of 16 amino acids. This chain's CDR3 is CASRPGTSGRQETQYF. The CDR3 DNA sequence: TGTGCCAGCAGGCCGGGGACTAGCGGGAGGCAAGAGACCCAGTACTTC.

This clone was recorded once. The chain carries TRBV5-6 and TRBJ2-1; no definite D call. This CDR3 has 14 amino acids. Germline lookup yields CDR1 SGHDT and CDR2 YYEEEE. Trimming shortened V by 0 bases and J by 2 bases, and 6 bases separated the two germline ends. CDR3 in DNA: TGTGCCAGCAGCTTGGGGTCGGCCTACAATGAGCAGTTCTTC. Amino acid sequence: CASSLGSAYNEQFF.

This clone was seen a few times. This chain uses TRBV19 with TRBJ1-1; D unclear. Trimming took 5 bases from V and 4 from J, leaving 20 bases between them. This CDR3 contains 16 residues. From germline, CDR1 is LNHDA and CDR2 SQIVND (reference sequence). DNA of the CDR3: TGTGCCAGTAGTTACCCTCGAGGAGGCCGGGGCACTGAAGCTTTCTTT. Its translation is CASSYPRGGRGTEAFF.

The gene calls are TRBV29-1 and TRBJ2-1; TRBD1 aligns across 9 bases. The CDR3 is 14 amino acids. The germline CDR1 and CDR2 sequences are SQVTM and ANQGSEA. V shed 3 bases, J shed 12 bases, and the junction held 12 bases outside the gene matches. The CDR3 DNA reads TGCAGCGTTGAGCTCGCGACAGGGGGTATGGGGCAGTTCTTC. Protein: CSVELATGGMGQFF.

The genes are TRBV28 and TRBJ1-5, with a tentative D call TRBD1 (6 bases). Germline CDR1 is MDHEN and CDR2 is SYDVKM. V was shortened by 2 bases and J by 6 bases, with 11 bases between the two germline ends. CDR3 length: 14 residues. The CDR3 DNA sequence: TGTGCCAGCAGTTTAGCAGGGGCGGGTCAGCCCCAGCATTTT. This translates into CASSLAGAGQPQHF.

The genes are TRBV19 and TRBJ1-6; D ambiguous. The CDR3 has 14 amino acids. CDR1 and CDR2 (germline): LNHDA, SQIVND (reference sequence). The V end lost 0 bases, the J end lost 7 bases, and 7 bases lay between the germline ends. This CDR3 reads CASSIDLRNSPLHF. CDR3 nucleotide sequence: TGTGCCAGTAGTATAGATCTCAGAAATTCACCCCTCCACTTT.

The DNA for the CDR3 is TGCGCCAGCAGCCCCGGACAGGGCGGAAATAATGAAAAACTGTTTTTT. Its protein product is CASSPGQGGNNEKLFF. The chain combines TRBV5-1 with TRBJ1-4; 8 positions match TRBD1. The CDR3 has 16 residues. Germline CDR1 and CDR2: SGHRS and YFSETQ. With 4 bases clipped from V and 4 bases from J, the junction kept 9 bases outside the gene matches.

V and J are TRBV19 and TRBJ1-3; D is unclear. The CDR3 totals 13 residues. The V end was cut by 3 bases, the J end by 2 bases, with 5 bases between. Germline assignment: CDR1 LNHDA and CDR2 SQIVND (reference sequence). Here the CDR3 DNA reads TGTGCCAGTAGTATCTCGGCTGGAAACACCATATATTTT. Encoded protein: CASSISAGNTIYF.

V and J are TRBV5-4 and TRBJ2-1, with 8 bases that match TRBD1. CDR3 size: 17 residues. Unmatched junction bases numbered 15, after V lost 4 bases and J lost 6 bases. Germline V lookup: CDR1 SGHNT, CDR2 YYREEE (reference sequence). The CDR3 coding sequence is TGTGCCAGCAGCGAGATGAGTAGGACAGGGAGGCTCAATGAGCAGTTCTTC. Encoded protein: CASSEMSRTGRLNEQFF.

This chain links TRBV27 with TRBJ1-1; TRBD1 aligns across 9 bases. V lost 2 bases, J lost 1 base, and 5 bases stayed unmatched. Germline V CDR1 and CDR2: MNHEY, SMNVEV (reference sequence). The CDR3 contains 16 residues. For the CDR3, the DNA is TGTGCCAGCAGTTTAATGGGACAGGGCGGGAACACTGAAGCTTTCTTT. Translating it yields CASSLMGQGGNTEAFF.

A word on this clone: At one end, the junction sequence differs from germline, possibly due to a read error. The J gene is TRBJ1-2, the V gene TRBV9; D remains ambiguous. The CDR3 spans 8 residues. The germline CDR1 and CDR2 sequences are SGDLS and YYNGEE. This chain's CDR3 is CASSVRVF. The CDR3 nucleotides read TGTGCCAGCAGCGTGCGGGTCTTC.

Written as DNA, the CDR3 is TGTGCCAGCAGCTTAGATCTCCCGGGATCTGGAAACACCATATATTTT. It codes for CASSLDLPGSGNTIYF. The chain joins TRBV11-2 to TRBJ1-3; D call uncertain. The CDR3 length is 16 residues. Per germline, CDR1 SGHAT and CDR2 FQNNGV. V was clipped by 0 bases and J by 1 base, with 10 bases between them.